The entry below gives a single T cell receptor beta chain sequence along with its context. Cohorts were based on clinical histories the participants reported. The V end lost 10 bases, the J end lost 5 bases, and 10 bases lay between the germline ends. The CDR3 sequence is 11 residues long. The sample originates from a study of blood T cell repertoires in COVID-19. Produced via immunoSEQ multiplex PCR; TCRdb's table is partial and in-frame only. The sample gives about 430,000 clones, roughly 84% of which show up once; 1.4% to 1.5% is in the top ten. This chain joins TRBV12-3 or TRBV12-4 and TRBJ2-3; D unresolved. Sequencing was performed on PBMCs or T cells enriched from blood (not recorded which). The sequence came from a woman between 18 and 30 years old who had been exposed to COVID-19. Here the CDR3 reads CATRWLDTQYF. CDR3 coding DNA: TGTGCCACCCGTTGGCTAGATACGCAGTATTTT.